This T cell receptor (beta chain) was observed in a study of T cells expressing NK-cell markers. Across the whole study: Eight donors were sequenced, of whom seven were HCMV-seropositive, while the remaining one was HCMV-seronegative. Whole-study findings and limits: Six donors carried dominant NKG2C+ clonotypes that made up roughly 1.0-7.0% of their CD8+ T cells.

For this clonotype: The target antigen is unknown.

TCRdb re-called the 5' RACE reads, yielding one record per CDR3 amino acid sequence without DNA. The table lists some 140,000 distinct CDR3 sequences. The receptor comes from a woman aged 45-59 years in good health. Sequenced input: blood T cells: a sorted CD56 or NKG2C T cell subset, CD4+ or CD8+ T cells, or bulk PBMC T cells (not recorded which).

CDR3 sequence reads: CASSDTSGAVYEQYF. This chain uses TRBV7-9 with TRBJ2-7; TCRdb's D gene call, TRBD2, goes unchecked for lack of DNA. From germline, CDR1 is SEHNR and CDR2 FQNEAQ (reference sequence). The CDR3 totals 15 residues.